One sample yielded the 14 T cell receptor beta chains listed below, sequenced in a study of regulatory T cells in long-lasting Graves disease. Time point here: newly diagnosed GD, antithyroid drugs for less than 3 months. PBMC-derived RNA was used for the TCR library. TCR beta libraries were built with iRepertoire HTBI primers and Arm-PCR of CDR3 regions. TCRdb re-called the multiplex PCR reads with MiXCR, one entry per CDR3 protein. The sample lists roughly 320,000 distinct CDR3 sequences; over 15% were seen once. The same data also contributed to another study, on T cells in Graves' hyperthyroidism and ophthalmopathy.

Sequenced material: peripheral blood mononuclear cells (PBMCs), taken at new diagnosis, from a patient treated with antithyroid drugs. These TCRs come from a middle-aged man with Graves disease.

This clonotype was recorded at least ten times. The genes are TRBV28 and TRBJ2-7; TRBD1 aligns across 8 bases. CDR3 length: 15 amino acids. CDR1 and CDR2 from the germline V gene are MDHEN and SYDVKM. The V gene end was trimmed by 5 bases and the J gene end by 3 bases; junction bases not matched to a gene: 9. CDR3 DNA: TGTGCCAGCAGTCTGAGGACAGGGTGGGGCTACGAGCAGTACTTC. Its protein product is CASSLRTGWGYEQYF.

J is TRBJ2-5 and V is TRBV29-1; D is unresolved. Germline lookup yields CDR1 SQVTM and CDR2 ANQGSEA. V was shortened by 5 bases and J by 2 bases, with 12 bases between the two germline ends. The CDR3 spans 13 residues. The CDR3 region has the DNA TGCAGCGTTAATCCAGCTGATCAAGAGACCCAGTACTTC. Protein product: CSVNPADQETQYF. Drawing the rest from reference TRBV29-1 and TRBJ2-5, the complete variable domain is SAVISQKPSRDICQRGTSLTIQCQVDSQVTMMFWYRQQPGQSLTLIATANQGSEATYESGFVIDKFPISRPNLTFSTLTVSNMSPEDSSIYLCSVNPADQETQYFGPGTRLLVL.

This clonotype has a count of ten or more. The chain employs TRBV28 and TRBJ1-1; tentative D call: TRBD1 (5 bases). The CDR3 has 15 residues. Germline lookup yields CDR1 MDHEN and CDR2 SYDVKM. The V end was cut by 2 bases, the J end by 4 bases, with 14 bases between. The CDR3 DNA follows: TGTGCCAGCAGTTTAGTCGGGGCCCAGCGCACTGAAGCTTTCTTT. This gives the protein CASSLVGAQRTEAFF.

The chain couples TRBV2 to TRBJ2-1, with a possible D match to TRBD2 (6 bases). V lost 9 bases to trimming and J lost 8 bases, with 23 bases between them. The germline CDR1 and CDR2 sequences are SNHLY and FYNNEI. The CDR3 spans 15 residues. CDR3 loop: CASSSAGRSFYEQFF. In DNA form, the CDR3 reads TGTGCCAGTTCCTCGGCGGGGCGGTCCTTCTATGAGCAGTTCTTC.

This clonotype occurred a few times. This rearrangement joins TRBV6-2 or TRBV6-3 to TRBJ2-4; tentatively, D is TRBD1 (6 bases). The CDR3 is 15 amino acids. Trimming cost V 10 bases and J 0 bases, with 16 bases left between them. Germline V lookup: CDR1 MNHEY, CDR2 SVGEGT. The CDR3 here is CAIRTASLAKNIQYF. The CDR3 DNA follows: TGTGCCATCAGGACAGCCAGCCTAGCCAAAAACATTCAGTACTTC.

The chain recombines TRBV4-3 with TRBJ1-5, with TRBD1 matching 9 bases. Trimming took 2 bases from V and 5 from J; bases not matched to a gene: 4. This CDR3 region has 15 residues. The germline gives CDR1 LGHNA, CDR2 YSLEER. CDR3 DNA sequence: TGCGCCAGCAGCCAACATGGGACAGGGCATCAGCCCCAGCATTTT. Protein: CASSQHGTGHQPQHF.

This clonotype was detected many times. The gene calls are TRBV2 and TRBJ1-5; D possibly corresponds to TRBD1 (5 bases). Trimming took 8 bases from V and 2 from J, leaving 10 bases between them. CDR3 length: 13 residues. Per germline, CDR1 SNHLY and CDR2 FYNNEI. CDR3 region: CASAGIGNQPQHF. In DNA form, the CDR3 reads TGTGCCAGCGCAGGGATTGGCAATCAGCCCCAGCATTTT. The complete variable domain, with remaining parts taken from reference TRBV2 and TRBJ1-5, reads EPEVTQTPSHQVTQMGQEVILRCVPISNHLYFYWYRQILGQKVEFLVSFYNNEISEKSEIFDDQFSVERPDGSNFTLKIRSTKLEDSAMYFCASAGIGNQPQHFGDGTRLSIL.

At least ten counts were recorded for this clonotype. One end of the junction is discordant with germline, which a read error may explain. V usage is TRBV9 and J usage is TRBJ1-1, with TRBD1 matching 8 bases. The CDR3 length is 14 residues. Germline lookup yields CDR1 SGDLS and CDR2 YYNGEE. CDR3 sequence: CASSLQGANTEAFF. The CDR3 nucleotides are TGCGCCAGCAGCCTTCAGGGGGCGAACACTGAAGCTTTCTTT.

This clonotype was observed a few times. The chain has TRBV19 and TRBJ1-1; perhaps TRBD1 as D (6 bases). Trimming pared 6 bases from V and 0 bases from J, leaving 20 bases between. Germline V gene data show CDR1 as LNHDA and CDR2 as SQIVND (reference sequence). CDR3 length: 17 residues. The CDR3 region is CASRADGGGYVNTEAFF. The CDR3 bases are TGTGCCAGTAGGGCGGATGGAGGGGGTTATGTGAACACTGAAGCTTTCTTT.

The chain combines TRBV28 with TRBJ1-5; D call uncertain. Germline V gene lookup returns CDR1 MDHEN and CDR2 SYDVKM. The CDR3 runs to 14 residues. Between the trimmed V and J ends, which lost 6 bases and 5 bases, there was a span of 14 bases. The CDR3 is CASSLGRAHQPQHF. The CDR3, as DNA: TGTGCCAGCAGCTTAGGCCGAGCGCATCAGCCCCAGCATTTT.

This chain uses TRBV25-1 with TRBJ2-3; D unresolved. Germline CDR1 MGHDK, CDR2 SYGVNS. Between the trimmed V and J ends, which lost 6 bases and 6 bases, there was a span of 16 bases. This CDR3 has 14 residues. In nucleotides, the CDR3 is TGTGCCAGCAGCAGAAGGCAGCAGAGGGATACGCAGTATTTT. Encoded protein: CASSRRQQRDTQYF.

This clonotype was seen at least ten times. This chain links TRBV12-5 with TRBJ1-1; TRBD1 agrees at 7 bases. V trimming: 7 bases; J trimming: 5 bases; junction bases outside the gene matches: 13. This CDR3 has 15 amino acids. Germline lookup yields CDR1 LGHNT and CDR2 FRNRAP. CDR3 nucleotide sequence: TGTGCTAGTGACCGAACCACAGGGGCGTATACTGAAGCTTTCTTT. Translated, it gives CASDRTTGAYTEAFF.

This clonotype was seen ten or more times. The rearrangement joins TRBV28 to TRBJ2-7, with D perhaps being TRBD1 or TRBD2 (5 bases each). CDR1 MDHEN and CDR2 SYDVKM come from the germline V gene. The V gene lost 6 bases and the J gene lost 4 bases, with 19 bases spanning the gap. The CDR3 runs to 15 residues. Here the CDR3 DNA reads TGTGCCAGCAGAAATTCCCGGGGCCACTTTTACGAGCAGTACTTC. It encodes CASRNSRGHFYEQYF.

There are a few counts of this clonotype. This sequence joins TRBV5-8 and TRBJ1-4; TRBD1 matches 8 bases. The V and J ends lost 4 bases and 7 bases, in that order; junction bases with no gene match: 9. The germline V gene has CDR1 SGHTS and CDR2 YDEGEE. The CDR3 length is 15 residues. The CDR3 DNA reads TGTGCCAGCAGCGAGGGACAGGTGTATGGTGAAAAACTGTTTTTT. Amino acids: CASSEGQVYGEKLFF.